The 32 T cell receptor beta chains reported below all come from one sample, sequenced in a study of siplizumab effects on memory and regulatory T cells. Libraries were prepared by immunoSEQ multiplex PCR; TCRdb keeps only in-frame clonotypes and omits some of them. Of approximately 94,000 clones listed, approximately 94% are singletons. Material for sequencing was CD8+ T cells sorted from blood. The source is a human donor in good health.

The CDR3 DNA sequence: TGTGCCAGCAGCGTTAGTGGAGGCTCTGGAAACACCATATATTTT. This sequence encodes CASSVSGGSGNTIYF. V and J are TRBV9 and TRBJ1-3; D gene ambiguous. This CDR3 has 15 residues. CDR1 and CDR2 (germline): SGDLS, YYNGEE. V was trimmed by 2 bases and J by 0 bases, leaving 9 bases between them.

V usage is TRBV7-9 and J usage is TRBJ2-1; D unclear. The germline gives CDR1 SEHNR, CDR2 FQNEAQ (reference sequence). V was clipped by 6 bases and J by 6 bases, with 12 bases between them. The length of the CDR3 is 13 residues. Written as DNA, the CDR3 is TGTGCCAGCAGACCAGAGGAATCCAATGAGCAGTTCTTC. Translating it yields CASRPEESNEQFF.

This clone was counted between two and nine times. The chain is built from TRBV2 and TRBJ1-5; D is undetermined. The CDR3 covers 14 residues. Germline CDR1 is SNHLY and CDR2 is FYNNEI. Trimming pared 7 bases from V and 3 bases from J, leaving 13 bases between. This CDR3 reads CASTPAVSNQPQHF. CDR3 coding DNA: TGTGCCAGCACTCCGGCGGTCTCCAATCAGCCCCAGCATTTT. The variable domain in full, completed from reference TRBV2 and TRBJ1-5, reads EPEVTQTPSHQVTQMGQEVILRCVPISNHLYFYWYRQILGQKVEFLVSFYNNEISEKSEIFDDQFSVERPDGSNFTLKIRSTKLEDSAMYFCASTPAVSNQPQHFGDGTRLSIL.

The genes are TRBV28 and TRBJ1-3, with D unresolved. V was clipped by 2 bases and J by 4 bases, with 9 bases between them. This CDR3 region has 14 residues. From germline, CDR1 is MDHEN and CDR2 SYDVKM. The CDR3 DNA follows: TGTGCCAGCAGTTTACCCCATCCCGGAAACACCATATATTTT. Encoded protein: CASSLPHPGNTIYF.

V gene TRBV30 combines with J gene TRBJ2-7; TRBD2 agrees at 11 bases. The CDR3 extends over 16 amino acids. Germline-derived CDR1 and CDR2 are GTSNPN and SVGIG (reference sequence). V shed 5 bases and J 0 bases; nucleotides not matched to a gene: 9. The CDR3 sequence: CAWGPGLADFSYEQYF. In DNA form, the CDR3 reads TGTGCCTGGGGGCCGGGACTAGCGGACTTCTCCTACGAGCAGTACTTC.

The chain carries TRBV6-5 and TRBJ1-1; a weak D match, TRBD1 (6 bases). V lost 0 bases, J lost 2 bases, and 10 bases lay in between. Germline CDR1 is MNHEY and CDR2 is SVGAGI. CDR3 length: 15 amino acids. CDR3 amino acids: CASSYSWGGNTEAFF. For the CDR3, the DNA is TGTGCCAGCAGTTACTCTTGGGGGGGCAACACTGAAGCTTTCTTT.

The gene calls are TRBV9 and TRBJ2-7; tentatively, D is TRBD1 (6 bases). This CDR3 has 11 amino acids. V was shortened by 3 bases and J by 5 bases, with 6 bases between the two germline ends. Germline values: CDR1 SGDLS, CDR2 YYNGEE. The CDR3 DNA follows: TGTGCCAGCAGCGAGGGGGACGAGCAGTACTTC. As protein: CASSEGDEQYF.

This rearrangement joins TRBV10-1 to TRBJ2-6; D is unresolved. V lost 2 bases and J 0 bases, leaving 11 bases between the germline ends. This CDR3 has 17 residues. Per germline, CDR1 WNHNN and CDR2 SYGVQD (reference sequence). CDR3 DNA sequence: TGCGCCAGCAGTGAGCGCAGGTTCAACTCTGGGGCCAACGTCCTGACTTTC. Translated, it gives CASSERRFNSGANVLTF.

The chain links TRBV6-1 to TRBJ2-2; no clear D gene. Germline V gene lookup returns CDR1 MNHNS and CDR2 SASEGT. Trimming took 3 bases from V and 0 from J, leaving 11 bases between them. The CDR3 has 16 residues. DNA of the CDR3: TGTGCCAGCAGTGACCAGACTTACGCGAACACCGGGGAGCTGTTTTTT. This codes for CASSDQTYANTGELFF.

Only one count was recorded for this clone. The rearrangement joins TRBV9 to TRBJ1-2; the D is unclear. This CDR3 contains 13 residues. The germline V and J ends were trimmed by 0 bases and 5 bases, with 8 bases remaining between them. Germline CDR1 SGDLS, CDR2 YYNGEE. The CDR3 DNA reads as TGTGCCAGCAGCGTAGCAGAGGAGTATGGCTACACCTTC. Amino acids: CASSVAEEYGYTF.

This clone was found once. The rearrangement links TRBV4-2 to TRBJ1-1; D is unresolved. Trimming stripped 4 bases from V and 4 bases from J, with 16 bases between. CDR1 and CDR2 (germline): LGHNA, YNFKEQ. The CDR3 length is 15 residues. This chain's CDR3 is CASSPGLGPSTEAFF. For the CDR3, the DNA is TGTGCCAGCAGCCCAGGTTTGGGTCCCAGCACTGAAGCTTTCTTT.

The chain is built from TRBV27 and TRBJ2-7; 9 bases match TRBD1. The V and J ends lost 5 bases and 4 bases, in that order; junction bases with no gene match: 9. CDR3 length: 15 amino acids. The germline CDR1 and CDR2 sequences are MNHEY and SMNVEV (reference sequence). This chain's CDR3 is CASSLHRGPVYEQYF. CDR3 DNA: TGTGCCAGCAGTCTCCACAGGGGGCCCGTGTACGAGCAGTACTTC.

V is TRBV7-6 and J is TRBJ2-7; TRBD1 agrees at 7 bases. V was pared by 1 base and J by 2 bases, with 5 bases of the junction left unmatched. The V gene's germline CDR1 is SGHVS and CDR2 FNYEAQ. The CDR3 extends over 15 amino acids. CDR3 in DNA: TGTGCCAGCAGCTTAGAAGGGACAGAAACCTACGAGCAGTACTTC. Amino acids: CASSLEGTETYEQYF.

The chain joins TRBV7-3 to TRBJ2-1; TRBD2 matches at 8 bases. The germline V gene encodes CDR1 SGHTA and CDR2 FQGTGA. This CDR3 is built from 15 residues. After removal of 5 bases from V and 7 bases from J, the junction contained 10 bases not matched to a gene. As DNA, the CDR3 is TGTGCCAGCAGCCTTTTTGGGCGGGAGGTTAATGAGCAGTTCTTC. It is translated as CASSLFGREVNEQFF.

This clone was counted a single time. At one end, the junction sequence differs from germline, possibly due to a read error. This chain links TRBV7-7 with TRBJ2-5; D is tentatively TRBD1 or TRBD2 (6 bases each). Germline V gene data show CDR1 as SSHAT and CDR2 as FNYEAQ (reference sequence). The CDR3 loop spans 16 amino acids. The CDR3 sequence is CASSLGGPSAQETQYF. The CDR3 nucleotides read TGTGCTAGCAGCTTAGGGGGGCCTAGCGCACAAGAGACCCAGTACTTC. The full variable domain, rest sourced from reference TRBV7-7 and TRBJ2-5, is GAGVSQSPRYKVTKRGQDVTLRCDPISSHATLYWYQQALGQGPEFLTYFNYEAQPDKSGLPSDRFSAERPEGSISTLTIQRTEQRDSAMYRCASSLGGPSAQETQYFGPGTRLLVL.

The rearrangement joins TRBV2 to TRBJ2-5; the D gene is possibly TRBD2 (5 bases). CDR1 is SNHLY and CDR2 is FYNNEI in the germline V gene. Deletions cut 6 bases from V and 2 bases from J, with 16 bases between. The CDR3 has 15 residues. DNA of the CDR3: TGTGCCAGCAGCGAAATCCTTCGGGGACAAGAGACCCAGTACTTC. Translated, it gives CASSEILRGQETQYF.

This clone was recorded only once. The gene calls are TRBV5-6 and TRBJ2-7; D call uncertain. Germline V CDR1 and CDR2: SGHDT, YYEEEE. The CDR3 has 12 amino acids. The V end was cut by 4 bases, the J end by 3 bases, with 8 bases between. CDR3 nucleotides: TGTGCCAGCAGCCGCGAAGGCTACGAGCAGTACTTC. Its translation: CASSREGYEQYF.

V usage is TRBV5-4 and J usage is TRBJ1-2; D uncertain. The CDR3 length is 12 residues. Deletions cut 6 bases from V and 10 bases from J, with 16 bases between. Germline V gene data show CDR1 as SGHNT and CDR2 as YYREEE (reference sequence). The CDR3, as DNA: TGTGCCAGCAACTCAAAGTGGGATGACTACACCTTC. It codes for CASNSKWDDYTF.

The rearrangement joins TRBV27 to TRBJ1-2; D is perhaps TRBD1 (6 bases). Germline CDR1 MNHEY, CDR2 SMNVEV (reference sequence). V was shortened by 2 bases and J by 7 bases, with 17 bases between the two germline ends. This CDR3 has 15 amino acids. The CDR3 nucleotides read TGTGCCAGCAGTTTAAACGGGGGGCCTCTTCGTGGCTACACCTTC. Its translation: CASSLNGGPLRGYTF.

The rearrangement uses TRBV7-9 and TRBJ2-7; D is perhaps TRBD1 or TRBD2 (5 bases each). CDR1 and CDR2 (germline): SEHNR, FQNEAQ (reference sequence). The ends were cut back, 5 bases at V and 6 bases at J, with 11 bases in the middle. The CDR3 has 12 amino acids. CDR3 sequence (DNA): TGTGCCAGCAGCCACGGGACGTCCGAGCAGTACTTC. This codes for CASSHGTSEQYF.

V and J are TRBV5-1 and TRBJ1-5; TRBD1 aligns across 9 bases. The V gene end was trimmed by 4 bases and the J gene end by 1 base; junction bases not matched to a gene: 3. The CDR3 has 15 amino acids. Germline loops: CDR1 SGHRS, CDR2 YFSETQ. The chain's CDR3 is CASSLGQGSNQPQHF. The CDR3 DNA reads TGCGCCAGCAGCCTTGGACAGGGGAGCAATCAGCCCCAGCATTTT. Full variable domain (rest looked up from reference TRBV5-1 and TRBJ1-5): KAGVTQTPRYLIKTRGQQVTLSCSPISGHRSVSWYQQTPGQGLQFLFEYFSETQRNKGNFPGRFSGRQFSNSRSEMNVSTLELGDSALYLCASSLGQGSNQPQHFGDGTRLSIL.

The V call is TRBV27, the J call TRBJ2-2, with D tentatively TRBD2 (5 bases). The CDR3 spans 14 residues. V was trimmed by 4 bases and J by 6 bases, leaving 12 bases between them. CDR1 MNHEY and CDR2 SMNVEV come from the germline V gene (reference sequence). This chain's CDR3 is CASSWAGPAGELFF. CDR3 in DNA: TGTGCCAGCAGTTGGGCGGGTCCCGCCGGGGAGCTGTTTTTT.

V gene TRBV5-1 combines with J gene TRBJ2-3; D possibly corresponds to TRBD2 (5 bases). Germline CDR1 is SGHRS and CDR2 is YFSETQ. There are 16 residues in the CDR3. The ends were cut back, 0 bases at V and 0 bases at J, with 11 bases in the middle. The DNA for the CDR3 is TGCGCCAGCAGCTTGGTAGTTTCGGGGAGCACAGATACGCAGTATTTT. Protein product: CASSLVVSGSTDTQYF.

The genes are TRBV9 and TRBJ1-6, with 9 bases matching TRBD1. This CDR3 region has 15 residues. The V gene end was trimmed by 3 bases and the J gene end by 7 bases; junction bases not matched to a gene: 5. Looked up from germline, CDR1 is SGDLS and CDR2 is YYNGEE. This CDR3 is CASSGRDRENSPLHF. In nucleotides, the CDR3 is TGTGCCAGCAGCGGACGGGACAGGGAGAATTCACCCCTCCACTTT.

The sample holds one count of this clone. The gene calls are TRBV7-9 and TRBJ1-5, with 8 bases lining up with TRBD1. V was pared by 1 base and J by 6 bases, with 5 bases of the junction left unmatched. The germline V gene encodes CDR1 SEHNR and CDR2 FQNEAQ (reference sequence). The CDR3 sequence is 15 residues long. This chain's CDR3 is CASSLGGQGAQPQHF. The CDR3 region has the DNA TGTGCCAGCAGCTTAGGAGGTCAGGGGGCTCAGCCCCAGCATTTT.

The chain employs TRBV10-3 and TRBJ1-1, with 10 bases fitting TRBD1. The CDR3 length is 15 residues. The germline CDR1 and CDR2 sequences are ENHRY and SYGVKD. Germline trimming cut 7 bases from V and 3 bases from J; bases unmatched to any gene: 8. CDR3 coding DNA: TGTGCCATCAACCCCGGGACAGGGGCTCACACTGAAGCTTTCTTT. This encodes CAINPGTGAHTEAFF.

V gene TRBV5-1 combines with J gene TRBJ2-7, with 10 bases matching TRBD2. The V and J ends lost 7 bases and 2 bases, in that order; junction bases with no gene match: 6. Germline V lookup: CDR1 SGHRS, CDR2 YFSETQ. The length of the CDR3 is 14 residues. DNA of the CDR3: TGCGCCAGCGCTCTAGCGGGAGCCCCCTACGAGCAGTACTTC. Translation gives CASALAGAPYEQYF.

This chain joins TRBV29-1 and TRBJ2-3, with 9 bases that match TRBD2. The trim removed 4 bases at V and 2 bases at J, leaving 4 bases unmatched. CDR1 and CDR2 (germline): SQVTM, ANQGSEA. The CDR3 is made up of 14 amino acids. In DNA form, the CDR3 reads TGCAGCGTTGTAGCGGGGGCCGTCACAGATACGCAGTATTTT. Amino acids: CSVVAGAVTDTQYF.

The gene calls are TRBV27 and TRBJ1-5; no definite D call. The germline gives CDR1 MNHEY, CDR2 SMNVEV (reference sequence). V lost 5 bases and J 7 bases, leaving 12 bases between the germline ends. The CDR3 totals 13 residues. CDR3 protein: CASSPRSGQPQHF. The CDR3 nucleotides read TGTGCCAGCAGTCCCCGATCCGGGCAGCCCCAGCATTTT.

The chain links TRBV7-6 to TRBJ2-7; no firm D call. The CDR3 covers 13 residues. Germline V CDR1 and CDR2: SGHVS, FNYEAQ. The V end lost 3 bases, the J end lost 1 base, and 7 bases lay between the germline ends. CDR3 protein: CASSLSDSYEQYF. CDR3 nucleotide sequence: TGTGCCAGCAGCTTGTCAGATTCCTACGAGCAGTACTTC.

V gene TRBV9 combines with J gene TRBJ2-1, with 7 bases that match TRBD1. From germline, CDR1 is SGDLS and CDR2 YYNGEE. The CDR3 has 14 amino acids. With V trimmed by 4 bases and J by 5 bases, 6 bases remained unmatched. The CDR3 sequence is CASSPDRRDNEQFF. The CDR3 bases are TGTGCCAGCAGCCCGGACAGGCGTGACAATGAGCAGTTCTTC.

This chain uses TRBV7-9 with TRBJ1-1; D ambiguous. The CDR3 contains 15 residues. Between the trimmed V and J ends, which lost 5 bases and 1 base, there was a span of 14 bases. Germline V lookup: CDR1 SEHNR, CDR2 FQNEAQ (reference sequence). CDR3 residues: CASSPRVTTNTEAFF. The CDR3 bases are TGTGCCAGCAGCCCTCGCGTTACAACGAACACTGAAGCTTTCTTT.